A selection of T cell receptor beta chains follows, all from one sample in a study of blood T cell repertoires in COVID-19. Profiled with immunoSEQ multiplex PCR; TCRdb holds only in-frame clones, not every one. Of around 400,000 clones in the sample, around nine tenths were seen once. Sequencing was done on a sample of PBMCs or T cells enriched from blood (not recorded which). These receptors were collected from a woman aged 18-35 years who had been exposed to COVID-19. The CDR3 runs from the conserved cysteine through the conserved F or W. The D gene is left open where the match is weak. Clone size, where shown, is once, few, many, or a class for clones that have expanded.

clone size	J gene	D gene	V gene	CDR3 DNA	CDR3 protein
.	TRBJ1-1	.	TRBV29-1	TGCAGCGGCTCGGGGTTGAACACTGAAGCTTTCTTT	CSGSGLNTEAFF
.	TRBJ1-1	TRBD1	TRBV18	TGTGCCAGCTCACCCGACAGGGTCACTGAAGCTTTCTTT	CASSPDRVTEAFF
.	TRBJ2-3	.	TRBV4-2	TGTGCCAGCAGCCAACTACTAGGAGTATTTATAGATACGCAGTATTTT	CASSQLLGVFIDTQYF
.	TRBJ2-5	.	TRBV29-1	TGCAGCGTTGAACCTAGTCGGGAGACCCAGTACTTC	CSVEPSRETQYF
.	TRBJ2-3	.	TRBV18	TGTGCCAGCTCACCTTTGGGGGCAGGAAGCACAGATACGCAGTATTTT	CASSPLGAGSTDTQYF
.	TRBJ1-2	TRBD1	TRBV10-3	TGTGCCATCAGTGAGGGGACAGGGGGAAATGGCTACACCTTC	CAISEGTGGNGYTF
.	TRBJ1-5	TRBD1	TRBV5-5	TGTGCCAGCAGTCCCGGGACAGCTGATCAGCCCCAGCATTTT	CASSPGTADQPQHF
.	TRBJ1-1	.	TRBV5-1	TGCGCCAGCAGCCGGGACATGATGAACACTGAAGCTTTCTTT	CASSRDMMNTEAFF
.	TRBJ2-1	TRBD2	TRBV4-3	TGCGCCAGCAGCCAGGTAGCCCCTAGCGGGGGGTACAATGAGCAGTTCTTC	CASSQVAPSGGYNEQFF
.	TRBJ2-7	TRBD1	TRBV28	TGTGCCAGCAGGACAGGGGGCGTCTACGAGCAGTACTTC	CASRTGGVYEQYF
.	TRBJ2-1	.	TRBV24-1	TGTGCCACCAGTGCGGCGGACTACAATGAGCAGTTCTTC	CATSAADYNEQFF
.	TRBJ2-5	TRBD1	TRBV27	TGTGCCAGCGGACAAAGGGGGCTCGGGGAGACCCAGTACTTC	CASGQRGLGETQYF
.	TRBJ2-7	.	TRBV5-4	TGTGCCAGCAGCTTGACTAGCTCCTCCAGCTCCTACGAGCAGTACTTC	CASSLTSSSSSYEQYF
.	TRBJ2-1	TRBD2	TRBV9	TGTGCCAGCAGCCTCCGACTAGCGGCCTACAATGAGCAGTTCTTC	CASSLRLAAYNEQFF
.	TRBJ1-4	.	TRBV27	TGTGCCAGCAGTTTAAATCCGGGGATCAATGAAAAACTGTTTTTT	CASSLNPGINEKLFF
.	TRBJ1-1	.	TRBV7-2	TGTGCCAGCACCCTAGAGACGATTGAAGCTTTCTTT	CASTLETIEAFF
.	TRBJ2-1	TRBD2	TRBV28	TGTGCCAGCAGTTCCCCGACTAGCGGGGACTACAATGAGCAGTTCTTC	CASSSPTSGDYNEQFF
.	TRBJ2-3	TRBD2	TRBV28	TGTGCCAGCAGGGAACTAGCGGGAGACACAGATACGCAGTATTTT	CASRELAGDTDTQYF
.	TRBJ1-1	TRBD1	TRBV9	TGTGCCAGCAGCGCTCTTTGGAGGGGGCAGAACACTGAAGCTTTCTTT	CASSALWRGQNTEAFF
.	TRBJ1-1	.	TRBV3-1/TRBV3-2	TGTGCCAGCCGGAGGGCTTTCTTT	CASRRAFF
.	TRBJ2-3	.	TRBV21-1	TGTGCCAACCCTACTAGCGGGAGGCCCCATGGCACAGATACGCAGTATTTT	CANPTSGRPHGTDTQYF
.	TRBJ1-1	TRBD1	TRBV28	TGTGCCAGCAGTTTAACTGCGACAGGGTCGACTGAAGCTTTCTTT	CASSLTATGSTEAFF
once	TRBJ2-2	.	TRBV2	TGTGCCAGAAGCAGGGGAGAAACGTCGATCACCGGGGAGCTGTTTTTT	CARSRGETSITGELFF
.	TRBJ1-2	TRBD1	TRBV18	TGTGCCAGCTCAACTCCAACAGGGGGATGGGGCTACACCTTC	CASSTPTGGWGYTF
.	TRBJ2-1	TRBD2	TRBV19	TGTGCCAGTAGTCCTAGCGGGGACTACAATGAGCAGTTCTTC	CASSPSGDYNEQFF
.	TRBJ2-2	.	TRBV7-3	TGTGCCAGCAGCTTTTCACATTCTCGCAGGGGCAACACCGGGGAGCTGTTTTTT	CASSFSHSRRGNTGELFF
.	TRBJ1-5	TRBD1	TRBV27	TGTGCCAGCAGTCCCGAGGACAGGGCCCACAATCAGCCCCAGCATTTT	CASSPEDRAHNQPQHF
.	TRBJ1-2	.	TRBV5-6	TGTGCCAGCGATTTACGGACTGGTCATGGCTACACCTTC	CASDLRTGHGYTF
.	TRBJ1-6	.	TRBV19	TGTGCCAGTAGTATAGGAGTTGCCTATAATTCACCCCTCCACTTT	CASSIGVAYNSPLHF
.	TRBJ2-5	TRBD1	TRBV7-8	TGTGCCAGCAGTCACAGGGGGTTAGTGAAGTCAGAGACCCAGTACTTC	CASSHRGLVKSETQYF
once	TRBJ1-1	.	TRBV19	TGTGCCAGTAGTAGAAGGGGGGGCACTGAAGCTTTCTTT	CASSRRGGTEAFF
.	TRBJ2-3	.	TRBV15	TGTGCCACCAGCAGAGCACAGGTAGCCGGCACAGATACGCAGTATTTT	CATSRAQVAGTDTQYF
.	TRBJ2-5	TRBD2	TRBV15	TGTGCCACCAGCCGTCCGGGGGGAGGTTGGGGGACCCAGTACTTC	CATSRPGGGWGTQYF
.	TRBJ2-5	TRBD2	TRBV3-1/TRBV3-2	TGTGCCAGCAGTCTAAGTAGCGGGGTCCTGGGGACCCAGTACTTC	CASSLSSGVLGTQYF
.	TRBJ2-7	TRBD1	TRBV5-1	TGCGCCAGCAGCCAGGGGGATGGGGCTGATTACTACGAGCAGTACTTC	CASSQGDGADYYEQYF
.	TRBJ1-1	TRBD1	TRBV24-1	TGTGCCACCAGTGCTGCCAGGGGGGTTGGAGCTTTCTTT	CATSAARGVGAFF
.	TRBJ1-1	TRBD1	TRBV3-1/TRBV3-2	TGTGCCAGCAGCCTCGACAGGGGGACTGAAGCTTTCTTT	CASSLDRGTEAFF
.	TRBJ2-1	.	TRBV24-1	TGTGCCACCACTCTAGGGGGGGACAATGAGCAGTTCTTC	CATTLGGDNEQFF
.	TRBJ1-1	.	TRBV27	TGTGCCAGCAGTTTATCGGGAGGTATGAGCACTGAAGCTTTCTTT	CASSLSGGMSTEAFF
few	TRBJ1-2	.	TRBV7-2	TGTGCCAGCAGCTTATGGGGGCCGGGGGGGGGCTACACCTTC	CASSLWGPGGGYTF
.	TRBJ2-2	TRBD1	TRBV27	TGTGCCACAACGGGACAGGGGAACACCGGGGAGCTGTTTTTT	CATTGQGNTGELFF
few	TRBJ2-1	TRBD2	TRBV5-1	TGCGCCAGCAGCTTCGGCGGGACTAGAGTAGTCAATGAGCAGTTCTTC	CASSFGGTRVVNEQFF
.	TRBJ2-1	.	TRBV11-2	TGTGCCAGCAGCTCGGGGGACAATGAGCAGTTCTTC	CASSSGDNEQFF
.	TRBJ1-2	.	TRBV18	TGTGCCAGCTCAATACAGGGTGACTATGGCTACACCTTC	CASSIQGDYGYTF
few	TRBJ1-2	.	TRBV4-2	TGTGCCAGCAGCCACCGACTTGACAGAACTTTTGATGGCTACACCTTC	CASSHRLDRTFDGYTF
.	TRBJ2-7	.	TRBV3-1/TRBV3-2	TGTGCCAGCACAATGACAGGCCACGAGCAGTACTTC	CASTMTGHEQYF
.	TRBJ2-7	TRBD2	TRBV7-9	TGTGCCAGCAGCGGGGGACTAGCGGGAGTCCCCTACGAGCAGTACTTC	CASSGGLAGVPYEQYF
.	TRBJ2-7	TRBD2	TRBV6-2/TRBV6-3	TGTGCCAGCAGTTACTCCGGACTAGCGGGAGCCCTCCCCTACGAGCAGTACTTC	CASSYSGLAGALPYEQYF
once	TRBJ2-7	.	TRBV2	TGTGCCAGCAGTGAGCAATACAGGTCTGTGCAGTACTTC	CASSEQYRSVQYF
.	TRBJ2-5	TRBD2	TRBV5-4	TGTGCCAGCAGCTTGAGACTAGCGGGGGCCTACCAAGAGACCCAGTACTTC	CASSLRLAGAYQETQYF
.	TRBJ2-3	.	TRBV24-1	TGTGCCACCAGTGATCCCCCATCCGGGAGCAAAGATACGCAGTATTTT	CATSDPPSGSKDTQYF
.	TRBJ1-6	TRBD1	TRBV6-6	TGTGCCAGCAGTAAGGACAGGGGGAATTCACCCCTCCACTTT	CASSKDRGNSPLHF
.	TRBJ2-1	TRBD2	TRBV11-2	TGTGCCAGCAGCTTTCTAGCGGGCTTCTACAATGAGCAGTTCTTC	CASSFLAGFYNEQFF
.	TRBJ1-6	.	TRBV15	TGTGCCACCAGCCGTGACAGGTCCTATAATTCACCCCTCCACTTT	CATSRDRSYNSPLHF
.	TRBJ2-7	TRBD1	TRBV5-4	TGTGCCAGCAGCTTGGACAGGGGCTTTTCCTACGAGCAGTACTTC	CASSLDRGFSYEQYF
.	TRBJ2-2	.	TRBV5-4	TGTGCCAGCGGATTAAAGGGGGCCGGGGAGCTGTTTTTT	CASGLKGAGELFF
once	TRBJ2-1	TRBD1	TRBV6-1	TGTGCCAGCAGTGAACCGGGACAGGGGTCCTACAATGAGCAGTTCTTC	CASSEPGQGSYNEQFF